This T cell receptor (beta chain) came from a study of blood T cell repertoires in COVID-19. Study-level information: From the United States, Italy and Spain came samples of acute and convalescent COVID-19. Sample material is recorded as cDNA or gDNA derived from T cells, B-cell-depleted T cells, or PBMCs.

With V trimmed by 5 bases and J by 8 bases, 8 bases remained unmatched. CDR1 and CDR2 (germline): MDHEN, SYDVKM. CDR3 length: 13 residues. Original processing notes: Amplification with reference gene primers provided the estimates of nucleated cell counts. Produced via immunoSEQ multiplex PCR; TCRdb's table is partial and in-frame only. Clone size and V and J calls were adopted from that table, with D and trimming inferred from the DNA. The sample holds about 87,000 clones, about 85% seen once. Sequences were obtained from peripheral blood. The rearrangement joins TRBV28 to TRBJ1-2, with TRBD1 matching 7 bases. The source is a woman aged 70 to 79 with acute or convalescent COVID-19. The CDR3 DNA reads TGTGCCAGCAGTGACTACAGGGGCTGGGGCTACACCTTC. Its translation is CASSDYRGWGYTF.